A selection of T cell receptor beta chains follows, all from one sample in a study of OX40 agonist ivuxolimab in advanced cancers. Generated by immunoSEQ multiplex PCR, the TCRdb table keeps only in-frame clones and is missing some. The sample lists 50,000 to 75,000 clones, around 87% occurring once. The sample in question was CD4+ or CD8+ T cells sorted from blood, obtained in a trial of the OX40 agonist ivuxolimab. The receptors stem from an adult with an advanced solid tumor such as melanoma, head and neck, liver or kidney cancer. The CDR3 runs from the conserved cysteine through the conserved F or W. The order of the fields is V gene, clone size, D gene, J gene, CDR3 DNA, CDR3 protein. A D gene is named only where the DNA matches it firmly. Only part of the rows carry a size: once, few, many, or a class if the clone is expanded.

V: TRBV7-6; size: NA; D: NA; J: TRBJ1-4; DNA: TGTGCCAGCAGCTCCCACCATGTGGGACCGGAAAAACTGTTTTTT; CDR3: CASSSHHVGPEKLFF
V: TRBV5-1; size: NA; D: NA; J: TRBJ2-5; DNA: TGCGCCAGCAGCTTGGAACAAGAGACCCAGTACTTC; CDR3: CASSLEQETQYF
V: TRBV21-1; size: NA; D: NA; J: TRBJ2-7; DNA: TGTGCCAGCAGCAAAGGCGGGACTAGCGGGGGCTACGAGCAGTACTTC; CDR3: CASSKGGTSGGYEQYF
V: TRBV9; size: few; D: TRBD2; J: TRBJ2-7; DNA: TGTGCCAGCAGCCCCAGAAAGAACAGCGGGAGGGCCTACGAGCAGTACTTC; CDR3: CASSPRKNSGRAYEQYF
V: TRBV11-3; size: NA; D: NA; J: TRBJ1-6; DNA: TGTGCCAGCAGCTTATCAGGGAATAATTCACCCCTCCACTTT; CDR3: CASSLSGNNSPLHF
V: TRBV7-9; size: once; D: NA; J: TRBJ1-6; DNA: TGTGCCAGCAGCTTAGTTCTCAATTCACCCCTCCACTTT; CDR3: CASSLVLNSPLHF
V: TRBV5-4; size: NA; D: TRBD2; J: TRBJ2-5; DNA: TGTGCCAGCAGCTTGGCCCTAGCGGGGGTTAGGCAGACCCAGTACTTC; CDR3: CASSLALAGVRQTQYF
V: TRBV27; size: NA; D: NA; J: TRBJ2-5; DNA: TGTGCCAGCAGCACCGACCAAGAGACCCAGTACTTC; CDR3: CASSTDQETQYF
V: TRBV18; size: NA; D: TRBD2; J: TRBJ2-1; DNA: TGTGCCAGCTCACCACGACTAGCGGAACTTCTTGAGCAGTTCTTC; CDR3: CASSPRLAELLEQFF
V: TRBV7-2; size: few; D: TRBD1; J: TRBJ2-1; DNA: TGTGCCAGCAGCTTAGTGGGACAGGGGATATGGAATGAGCAGTTCTTC; CDR3: CASSLVGQGIWNEQFF
V: TRBV18; size: NA; D: NA; J: TRBJ1-2; DNA: TGTGCCAGCTCCCCAGACGGGAACTATGGCTACACCTTC; CDR3: CASSPDGNYGYTF
V: TRBV7-2; size: NA; D: TRBD1; J: TRBJ2-5; DNA: TGTGCCAGCAGCCCACCGGGACAGTATGGAGAGACCCAGTACTTC; CDR3: CASSPPGQYGETQYF
V: TRBV5-1; size: NA; D: TRBD1; J: TRBJ1-2; DNA: TGCGCCAGCAGCTTGGCACAGGGGGCGCGGGGCTACACCTTC; CDR3: CASSLAQGARGYTF
V: TRBV19; size: NA; D: NA; J: TRBJ1-4; DNA: TGTGCCAGTAGTCTCCGTTGGTTCCTCGTTGTGGGAGCCATTAATGAAAAACTGTTTTTT; CDR3: CASSLRWFLVVGAINEKLFF
V: TRBV18; size: NA; D: TRBD2; J: TRBJ2-4; DNA: TGTGCCAGCTCACCGCGAGCGGGAGATGGCATTCAGTACTTC; CDR3: CASSPRAGDGIQYF
V: TRBV19; size: NA; D: TRBD1; J: TRBJ2-3; DNA: TGTGCCAGTAGTAGGATAACAGGGGGGCACACAGATACGCAGTATTTT; CDR3: CASSRITGGHTDTQYF
V: TRBV2; size: NA; D: TRBD1; J: TRBJ2-1; DNA: TGTGCCAGCAGTGTTAACAGGGGGCTATACAATGAGCAGTTCTTC; CDR3: CASSVNRGLYNEQFF
V: TRBV9; size: once; D: NA; J: TRBJ1-1; DNA: TGTGCCAGCAGCGTAGAACAGAACACTGAAGCTTTCTTT; CDR3: CASSVEQNTEAFF
V: TRBV30; size: NA; D: NA; J: TRBJ1-6; DNA: TGTGCCCAGAAAGACGGACCCAGCACTTCACCCCTCCACTTT; CDR3: CAQKDGPSTSPLHF
V: TRBV10-3; size: NA; D: TRBD2; J: TRBJ2-1; DNA: TGTGCCATCAGTCGTACTAGCGGGAGTGGTTACTACAATGAGCAGTTCTTC; CDR3: CAISRTSGSGYYNEQFF
V: TRBV7-9; size: once; D: NA; J: TRBJ1-1; DNA: TGTGCCAGCAGCCGTCTGGAGAGCTCTGAAGCTTTCTTT; CDR3: CASSRLESSEAFF
V: TRBV5-1; size: few; D: TRBD1; J: TRBJ2-3; DNA: TGCGCCAGCAGCTTTGGACAGGACACAGATACGCAGTATTTT; CDR3: CASSFGQDTDTQYF
V: TRBV7-7; size: few; D: TRBD2; J: TRBJ2-1; DNA: TGTGCCAGCAGCTTAGGCGGAGCGGGAGGACTCAATGAGCAGTTCTTC; CDR3: CASSLGGAGGLNEQFF
V: TRBV2; size: NA; D: TRBD2; J: TRBJ2-5; DNA: TGTGCCAGCAGTGAATACAGCGGGAGTCCTCAAGAGACCCAGTACTTC; CDR3: CASSEYSGSPQETQYF
V: TRBV5-1; size: NA; D: NA; J: TRBJ2-5; DNA: TGCGCCAGCAGCTTGGCCGGGCAGGGCGGCGAGACCCAGTACTTC; CDR3: CASSLAGQGGETQYF
V: TRBV5-6; size: NA; D: TRBD2; J: TRBJ2-4; DNA: TGTGCCAGCAGCTTGGGGCTAGCGGAAAACATTCAGTACTTC; CDR3: CASSLGLAENIQYF
V: TRBV9; size: NA; D: TRBD2; J: TRBJ2-1; DNA: TGTGCCAGCAGCGTAGGGACTAGCGGGGAGGATGAGCAGTTCTTC; CDR3: CASSVGTSGEDEQFF
V: TRBV9; size: NA; D: TRBD1; J: TRBJ2-1; DNA: TGTGCCAGCAGCCCACGCGGACAGGCTTACAATGAGCAGTTCTTC; CDR3: CASSPRGQAYNEQFF
V: TRBV11-3; size: NA; D: NA; J: TRBJ2-7; DNA: TGTGCCAGCAGCTTAGATAGTAGTTTTGAGCAGTACTTC; CDR3: CASSLDSSFEQYF
V: TRBV4-2; size: few; D: NA; J: TRBJ1-1; DNA: TGTGCCAGCAGCCAAGATACCGGGTGGGGAGGAGCTTTCTTT; CDR3: CASSQDTGWGGAFF
V: TRBV7-6; size: NA; D: TRBD1; J: TRBJ1-2; DNA: TGTGCCAGCAGCGCAGGCGAGGGGGCCCTCTATGGCTACACCTTC; CDR3: CASSAGEGALYGYTF
V: TRBV2; size: few; D: TRBD2; J: TRBJ2-1; DNA: TGTGCCAGCAGGTCTAGCGGGCCCTACAATGAGCAGTTCTTC; CDR3: CASRSSGPYNEQFF
V: TRBV19; size: NA; D: NA; J: TRBJ1-2; DNA: TGTGCCGTCCCCGGCCTAGGACATGGCTACACCTTC; CDR3: CAVPGLGHGYTF
V: TRBV7-2; size: NA; D: TRBD1; J: TRBJ2-6; DNA: TGTGCCAGCAGTTGGCCGGGACAGGGACTCTCTGGGGCCAACGTCCTGACTTTC; CDR3: CASSWPGQGLSGANVLTF
V: TRBV6-6; size: NA; D: TRBD1; J: TRBJ2-3; DNA: TGTGCCAGCAGTGGACAGGGGGTGGGCACAGATACGCAGTATTTT; CDR3: CASSGQGVGTDTQYF
V: TRBV9; size: NA; D: NA; J: TRBJ2-3; DNA: TGTGCCAGCAGCGAACGATGGGCCAAGGGGGGTCTGCAGTATTTT; CDR3: CASSERWAKGGLQYF
V: TRBV5-5; size: NA; D: NA; J: TRBJ1-2; DNA: TGTGCCAGCAGCTTGGCAGGCTATGGCTACACCTTC; CDR3: CASSLAGYGYTF
V: TRBV6-1; size: NA; D: TRBD1; J: TRBJ1-5; DNA: TGTGCCAGCAGTGTGACAGGGGGCGATCAGCCCCAGCATTTT; CDR3: CASSVTGGDQPQHF
V: TRBV9; size: NA; D: TRBD2; J: TRBJ2-5; DNA: TGTGCCAGCAGCCCGGGGACTAGCGGGAGTAGGCCAGGTGGGGAGACCCAGTACTTC; CDR3: CASSPGTSGSRPGGETQYF
V: TRBV14; size: NA; D: NA; J: TRBJ2-5; DNA: TGTGCCAGCAGCCAAAGAATGGGACAAGAGACCCAGTACTTC; CDR3: CASSQRMGQETQYF
V: TRBV9; size: NA; D: NA; J: TRBJ2-1; DNA: TGTGCCAGCAGCGTAGACTTATACAATGAGCAGTTCTTC; CDR3: CASSVDLYNEQFF
V: TRBV4-3; size: NA; D: NA; J: TRBJ2-2; DNA: TGCGCCAGCAGCCAACAGGGTGACACCGGGGAGCTGTTTTTT; CDR3: CASSQQGDTGELFF
V: TRBV7-9; size: NA; D: NA; J: TRBJ2-3; DNA: TGTGCCAGCAGCATACAGGGTGGGGATACGCAGTATTTT; CDR3: CASSIQGGDTQYF
V: TRBV5-5; size: NA; D: NA; J: TRBJ1-1; DNA: TGTGCCAGCAGCGGTCGGGACACTGAAGCTTTCTTT; CDR3: CASSGRDTEAFF
V: TRBV9; size: NA; D: NA; J: TRBJ1-4; DNA: TGTGCCAGCAGCGTAGGAGAGGGAGCAACTAATGAAAAACTGTTTTTT; CDR3: CASSVGEGATNEKLFF